One sample yielded the 30 T cell receptor beta chains listed below, sequenced in a study of vaccination effects on CD4 cells after COVID-19 (dated by TCRdb to between 2020 and 2023). After less than eleven days of culture, CD4+ T cells were isolated with the EasySep CD4+ T cell isolation kit. Each participant got two doses of an mRNA SARS-CoV-2 vaccine, either BNT162b2 or mRNA-1273. These receptors are not linked to any known antigen. The library was produced with the immunoSEQ multiplex PCR assay. TCRdb provides this immuneACCESS table in a form limited to in-frame rearrangements. Some clones are lacking; in checked studies, under half of them reflect an unresolved V gene, and why the rest are absent is not known. Within this sample are 50,000 to 60,000 clones, with approximately 72% of them counted one time only. The ten biggest clones cover approximately 4.5% of the sample. Material: CD4+ T cells from PBMCs cultured without peptide, obtained after COVID-19 vaccination. The origin of the receptors is a human donor who received a COVID-19 vaccine.

The rearrangement joins TRBV12-3 or TRBV12-4 to TRBJ2-7; D possibly corresponds to TRBD2 (6 bases). CDR3 length equals 12 residues. Trimming left V 6 bases short and J 4 bases short, with 10 bases between. Written as DNA, the CDR3 is TGTGCCAGCAGGACTGGAGGGTACGAGCAGTACTTC. This translates into CASRTGGYEQYF.

This clone was counted a single time. V and J are TRBV5-6 and TRBJ2-5, with D possibly matching TRBD2 (6 bases). Looked up from germline, CDR1 is SGHDT and CDR2 is YYEEEE. V was cut by 3 bases and J by 1 base, with 10 bases left in between. The CDR3 has 14 residues. This CDR3 is CASSYWGGQETQYF. CDR3 nucleotides: TGTGCCAGCAGCTATTGGGGAGGCCAAGAGACCCAGTACTTC.

V usage is TRBV7-2 and J usage is TRBJ2-3; the D is unclear. Deletions cut 5 bases from V and 6 bases from J, with 12 bases between. The V gene's germline CDR1 is SGHTA and CDR2 FQGNSA. This CDR3 is built from 13 residues. In nucleotides, the CDR3 is TGTGCCAGCAGCCCGCCGGCTGGCGATACGCAGTATTTT. Residues: CASSPPAGDTQYF.

V and J are TRBV28 and TRBJ2-3; TRBD2 matches 7 bases. Looked up from germline, CDR1 is MDHEN and CDR2 is SYDVKM. The CDR3 has 15 amino acids. V trimming: 1 base; J trimming: 6 bases; junction bases outside the gene matches: 7. For the CDR3, the DNA is TGTGCCAGCAGTTTATATGCGGGAGCAGGCGATACGCAGTATTTT. This translates into CASSLYAGAGDTQYF.

The chain joins TRBV5-4 to TRBJ2-7; 7 bases align to TRBD2. Germline CDR1 is SGHNT and CDR2 is YYREEE (reference sequence). V lost 0 bases and J lost 3; bases outside the gene matches: 3. The CDR3 has 14 amino acids. Written as DNA, the CDR3 is TGTGCCAGCAGCTTGGGCGGGAGTGGCTACGAGCAGTACTTC. It specifies CASSLGGSGYEQYF.

The J gene is TRBJ2-1, the V gene TRBV4-1; TRBD2 matches at 8 bases. Germline CDR1 and CDR2: MGHRA and YSYEKL. Unmatched junction bases numbered 8, after V lost 3 bases and J lost 10 bases. This CDR3 has 14 amino acids. The CDR3 here is CASSHFGGAREQFF. CDR3 sequence (DNA): TGCGCCAGCAGCCATTTCGGGGGGGCCAGAGAGCAGTTCTTC.

The gene calls are TRBV18 and TRBJ2-6; D is possibly TRBD1 (6 bases). The CDR3 has 17 amino acids. Germline CDR1 reads KGHSH; CDR2 reads LQKENI. Trimming cost V 3 bases and J 0 bases, with 12 bases left between them. CDR3 DNA: TGTGCCAGCTCACCCGTTACAGGGAGCTCTGGGGCCAACGTCCTGACTTTC. Translation gives CASSPVTGSSGANVLTF.

This clone was picked up one time. The chain employs TRBV6-1 and TRBJ2-3, with D perhaps TRBD2 (7 bases). Between the trimmed V and J ends, which lost 3 bases and 2 bases, there was a span of 12 bases. There are 15 residues in the CDR3. Germline loops: CDR1 MNHNS, CDR2 SASEGT. The CDR3 spells CASSERGPYTDTQYF. The CDR3 DNA follows: TGTGCCAGCAGTGAGCGGGGGCCGTACACAGATACGCAGTATTTT.

The chain carries TRBV11-2 and TRBJ2-1; no clear D gene. V was cut by 5 bases and J by 4 bases, with 9 bases left in between. CDR1 SGHAT and CDR2 FQNNGV come from the germline V gene. This CDR3 has 13 amino acids. The CDR3 reads CASSLQRYNEQFF. CDR3 coding DNA: TGTGCCAGCAGCCTCCAGAGATACAATGAGCAGTTCTTC.

With regard to this clone: The sample holds other DNA sequences that translate to the same CDR3. The V call is TRBV5-1, the J call TRBJ1-1, with D uncertain. V gave up 0 bases and J gave up 1 base, with 7 bases separating them. The germline V gene encodes CDR1 SGHRS and CDR2 YFSETQ. This CDR3 comprises 14 residues. The CDR3 sequence is CASSLGQTNTEAFF. The CDR3 coding sequence is TGCGCCAGCAGCTTGGGTCAGACGAACACTGAAGCTTTCTTT.

The chain recombines TRBV6-5 with TRBJ2-3, with 7 nucleotides matching TRBD1. This CDR3 has 15 residues. V shed 5 bases and J 2 bases; nucleotides not matched to a gene: 7. Germline V gives CDR1 MNHEY, CDR2 SVGAGI. The CDR3 spells CASSTRQGYTDTQYF. The CDR3, as DNA: TGTGCCAGCAGTACACGACAGGGATACACAGATACGCAGTATTTT.

J is TRBJ1-2 and V is TRBV30; 10 bases fit TRBD1. Losses at the gene ends were 2 bases for V and 8 bases for J; bases not matched to a gene: 5. CDR1 is GTSNPN and CDR2 is SVGIG in the germline V gene (reference sequence). The CDR3 length is 13 residues. The CDR3 region is CAWSTGQGLGYTF. In DNA form, the CDR3 reads TGTGCCTGGAGTACGGGACAGGGGCTCGGCTACACCTTC.

This chain connects TRBV7-9 to TRBJ2-1, with TRBD2 matching 7 bases. Trimming removed 5 bases from V and 10 bases from J; junction bases left unmatched: 5. The CDR3 is 12 amino acids. CDR1 SEHNR and CDR2 FQNEAQ come from the germline V gene (reference sequence). The CDR3 here is CASSLRAGEQFF. CDR3 DNA sequence: TGTGCCAGCAGCCTGCGAGCGGGAGAGCAGTTCTTC.

V is TRBV3-1 (or the pseudogene TRBV3-2) and J is TRBJ1-6; weak D call: TRBD1 (6 bases). The CDR3 is made up of 19 amino acids. Between the trimmed V and J ends, which lost 1 base and 3 bases, there was a span of 19 bases. Per the germline V gene, CDR1 is LGHDT and CDR2 is YNNKEL (reference sequence). The CDR3 here is CASSQGAGAIQYYNSPLHF. The CDR3 DNA follows: TGTGCCAGCAGCCAAGGGGCAGGGGCAATCCAATACTATAATTCACCCCTCCACTTT.

V gene TRBV20-1 combines with J gene TRBJ1-5, with unresolved D. Trimming cost V 3 bases and J 7 bases, with 7 bases left between them. This CDR3 region has 11 residues. CDR1 and CDR2 from the germline V gene are DFQATT and SNEGSKA (reference sequence). The CDR3 DNA is TGCAGTGCTAGGGTCGGGCAGCCCCAGCATTTT. Translating it yields CSARVGQPQHF.

The rearrangement joins TRBV30 to TRBJ2-7; 8 nucleotides match TRBD2. V lost 4 bases and J lost 7; bases outside the gene matches: 12. CDR1 and CDR2 from the germline V gene are GTSNPN and SVGIG (reference sequence). This CDR3 is 14 amino acids long. This CDR3 is CAWTRAGGLGEQYF. As DNA, the CDR3 is TGTGCCTGGACACGGGCGGGGGGTTTGGGGGAGCAGTACTTC.

This chain connects TRBV9 to TRBJ2-3; D might be TRBD2 (5 bases). Trimming cost V 0 bases and J 0 bases, with 11 bases left between them. The CDR3 is 16 residues long. From germline, CDR1 is SGDLS and CDR2 YYNGEE. The CDR3 DNA reads TGTGCCAGCAGCGTAGGGAGGCCTACTAGCACAGATACGCAGTATTTT. This codes for CASSVGRPTSTDTQYF.

The rearrangement links TRBV2 to TRBJ1-1; D ambiguous. V was cut by 4 bases and J by 3 bases, with 15 bases left in between. CDR1 and CDR2 from the germline V gene are SNHLY and FYNNEI. The CDR3 runs to 15 residues. CDR3 residues: CASSVAPGTDTEAFF. In DNA, the CDR3 is TGTGCCAGCAGTGTTGCCCCCGGCACGGACACTGAAGCTTTCTTT.

The chain links TRBV7-2 to TRBJ2-4; tentative D call: TRBD1 (7 bases). Germline CDR1 reads SGHTA; CDR2 reads FQGNSA. Trimming pared 1 base from V and 1 base from J, leaving 11 bases between. This CDR3 comprises 16 residues. DNA for the CDR3: TGTGCCAGCAGCTTAGAATCAGGGGGGGCCAAAAACATTCAGTACTTC. Translation gives CASSLESGGAKNIQYF.

Only a few counts were recorded for this clone. The chain links TRBV3-1 (or the pseudogene TRBV3-2) to TRBJ1-3; the D is unclear. In germline, CDR1 is LGHDT, CDR2 YNNKEL (reference sequence). The CDR3 has 16 residues. V shed 1 base and J shed 4 bases, with 14 bases lying between them. The CDR3 nucleotides read TGTGCCAGCAGCCAAGGGACCTTATTTGGCGGAAACACCATATATTTT. Translating gives CASSQGTLFGGNTIYF.

This chain joins TRBV5-4 and TRBJ2-3; TRBD2 matches at 7 bases. Germline trimming cut 0 bases from V and 0 bases from J; bases unmatched to any gene: 7. Germline CDR1 reads SGHNT; CDR2 reads YYREEE (reference sequence). The CDR3 consists of 17 residues. The CDR3 is CASSLARTSVSTDTQYF. The CDR3 DNA is TGTGCCAGCAGCTTGGCCCGAACTAGCGTAAGCACAGATACGCAGTATTTT.

This clone was found a few times. V and J are TRBV27 and TRBJ1-1, with D uncertain. Per the germline V gene, CDR1 is MNHEY and CDR2 is SMNVEV (reference sequence). V was trimmed by 2 bases and J by 2 bases, leaving 9 bases between them. This CDR3 contains 14 residues. The CDR3 sequence: CASSLRQVNTEAFF. The CDR3, as DNA: TGTGCCAGCAGTTTACGGCAGGTCAACACTGAAGCTTTCTTT.

Here the CDR3 reads CASSQDQAYEQYF. In DNA, the CDR3 is TGTGCCAGCAGCCAAGATCAGGCCTACGAGCAGTACTTC. The chain couples TRBV4-2 to TRBJ2-7; D gene ambiguous. Trimming removed 0 bases at V and 2 bases at J, with 5 bases between. Germline V gene data show CDR1 as LGHNA and CDR2 as YNFKEQ. This CDR3 has 13 amino acids.

This clone was seen once. The CDR3 region has the DNA TGTGCCAGCAGTGAAGCCAGTGGGGGGAGGGCCTACAATGAGCAGTTCTTC. It encodes CASSEASGGRAYNEQFF. The chain is built from TRBV6-1 and TRBJ2-1, with 7 bases identical to TRBD2. Germline values: CDR1 MNHNS, CDR2 SASEGT. V lost 0 bases to trimming and J lost 2 bases; unmatched junction nucleotides: 7. CDR3 size: 17 residues.

Note on this clone: The junction differs from germline at one of its ends, possibly a read error. V gene TRBV7-7 combines with J gene TRBJ2-5; a possible D gene is TRBD1 (5 bases). Per the germline V gene, CDR1 is SSHAT and CDR2 is FNYEAQ (reference sequence). There are 13 residues in the CDR3. As DNA, the CDR3 is TGTGCTAGCAGCCCCAGCAGGGTGGAGACCCAGTACTTC. Protein product: CASSPSRVETQYF.

The J gene is TRBJ1-5, the V gene TRBV2; no clear D. Germline CDR1 is SNHLY and CDR2 is FYNNEI. This CDR3 is built from 15 residues. The germline V and J ends were trimmed by 4 bases and 6 bases, with 16 bases remaining between them. The CDR3, as DNA: TGTGCCAGCAGTGCTAGGCGGGGTTTGGGTCAGCCCCAGCATTTT. It yields the protein CASSARRGLGQPQHF. The variable domain in full, completed from reference TRBV2 and TRBJ1-5, reads EPEVTQTPSHQVTQMGQEVILRCVPISNHLYFYWYRQILGQKVEFLVSFYNNEISEKSEIFDDQFSVERPDGSNFTLKIRSTKLEDSAMYFCASSARRGLGQPQHFGDGTRLSIL.

The J gene is TRBJ2-7, the V gene TRBV7-2; TRBD2 matches 8 bases. CDR1 is SGHTA, CDR2 FQGNSA, per germline. This CDR3 region has 17 residues. V gave up 1 base and J gave up 0 bases; unmatched junction bases: 8. CDR3 loop: CASSLVGAGGSSYEQYF. Written as DNA, the CDR3 is TGTGCCAGCAGCTTAGTTGGGGCGGGGGGAAGCTCCTACGAGCAGTACTTC. Together with reference TRBV7-2 and TRBJ2-7, the CDR3 gives the full variable domain: GAGVSQSPSNKVTEKGKDVELRCDPISGHTALYWYRQSLGQGLEFLIYFQGNSAPDKSGLPSDRFSAERTGGSVSTLTIQRTQQEDSAVYLCASSLVGAGGSSYEQYFGPGTRLTVT.

Only one count was recorded for this clone. The genes are TRBV12-3 or TRBV12-4 and TRBJ2-7; D remains ambiguous. V was trimmed by 6 bases and J by 1 base, leaving 10 bases between them. This CDR3 contains 13 residues. CDR3 in amino acids: CASRPDPSYEQYF. CDR3 DNA: TGTGCCAGCAGGCCTGACCCATCCTACGAGCAGTACTTC.

V and J are TRBV6-5 and TRBJ2-2; perhaps TRBD1 as D (5 bases). This CDR3 is built from 14 residues. The V end was cut by 7 bases, the J end by 4 bases, with 13 bases between. Germline V gives CDR1 MNHEY, CDR2 SVGAGI. CDR3 sequence: CASIWTIGTGELFF. CDR3 DNA: TGTGCCAGCATCTGGACAATAGGCACCGGGGAGCTGTTTTTT.

The chain combines TRBV28 with TRBJ2-7; 10 nucleotides align to TRBD2. This CDR3 is 13 amino acids long. V was clipped by 9 bases and J by 2 bases; unmatched bases: 4. Germline CDR1 is MDHEN and CDR2 is SYDVKM. The CDR3 DNA is TGTGCCAGTCGGACTAGCGGCGCCTACGAGCAGTACTTC. This encodes CASRTSGAYEQYF.